Below, 24 T cell receptor beta chains from the same sample are listed, as sequenced in a study of blood T cell repertoires in COVID-19. Sequencing used immunoSEQ multiplex PCR; TCRdb keeps in-frame clones, though not all of them. The repertoire holds 200,000 or so clones, with roughly 90% as singletons. Sequencing was done on a sample of peripheral blood. The receptors come from an older woman with acute or convalescent COVID-19.

This chain connects TRBV18 to TRBJ1-1, with 7 bases that match TRBD1. Germline V gene sequence: CDR1 KGHSH, CDR2 LQKENI. V gave up 6 bases and J gave up 6 bases; unmatched junction bases: 7. The CDR3 has 13 amino acids. This chain's CDR3 is CASSASQGAEAFF. The CDR3 DNA follows: TGTGCCAGCTCCGCTTCCCAGGGGGCTGAAGCTTTCTTT. Supplemented by reference TRBV18 and TRBJ1-1, the full variable domain reads NAGVMQNPRHLVRRRGQEARLRCSPMKGHSHVYWYRQLPEEGLKFMVYLQKENIIDESGMPKERFSAEFPKEGPSILRIQQVVRGDSAAYFCASSASQGAEAFFGQGTRLTVV.

This rearrangement joins TRBV5-5 to TRBJ2-5; 11 bases are a match to TRBD1. The germline V gene has CDR1 SGHKS and CDR2 YYEKEE (reference sequence). J was trimmed by 2 bases and V by 0 bases; bases with no gene match: 3. The CDR3 totals 16 residues. CDR3 bases: TGTGCCAGCAGCTTGGGGACAGGGGGCCTACAAGAGACCCAGTACTTC. Residues: CASSLGTGGLQETQYF.

The rearrangement links TRBV7-2 to TRBJ1-2; D is uncertain. This CDR3 contains 16 residues. Between the trimmed V and J ends, which lost 1 base and 4 bases, there was a span of 16 bases. CDR1 and CDR2 from the germline V gene are SGHTA and FQGNSA. The CDR3 spells CASSLGQLRQSYGYTF. As DNA, the CDR3 is TGTGCCAGCAGCTTAGGTCAACTCCGTCAAAGCTATGGCTACACCTTC.

V usage is TRBV7-8 and J usage is TRBJ2-3, with 12 bases aligning to TRBD2. J was trimmed by 2 bases and V by 4 bases; bases with no gene match: 10. This CDR3 is 18 amino acids long. Germline CDR1 and CDR2: SGHVS and FQNEAQ. The CDR3 coding sequence is TGTGCCAGCAGCTCGACCCGACTAGCGGGGGCCTACACAGATACGCAGTATTTT. Encoded protein: CASSSTRLAGAYTDTQYF.

The chain links TRBV7-2 to TRBJ1-3; TRBD1 matches at 7 bases. J gave up 2 bases and V 5 bases, and 9 bases lay outside the gene matches. Looked up from germline, CDR1 is SGHTA and CDR2 is FQGNSA. This CDR3 has 16 amino acids. CDR3 bases: TGTGCCAGCAGCGATACTACAGGGGCTACTGGAAACACCATATATTTT. This encodes CASSDTTGATGNTIYF.

This chain links TRBV5-1 with TRBJ1-3; 9 nucleotides agree with TRBD1. The CDR3 consists of 17 residues. Per the germline V gene, CDR1 is SGHRS and CDR2 is YFSETQ. With 7 bases clipped from V and 0 bases from J, the junction kept 11 bases outside the gene matches. Here the CDR3 reads CASYPGGQGPSGNTIYF. The DNA for the CDR3 is TGCGCCAGCTACCCGGGGGGACAGGGTCCCTCTGGAAACACCATATATTTT.

The gene calls are TRBV30 and TRBJ1-4; 7 positions agree with TRBD1. The J segment lost 7 bases and the V segment lost 3 bases, leaving 8 bases of the junction unmatched. Germline V gene lookup returns CDR1 GTSNPN and CDR2 SVGIG (reference sequence). This CDR3 has 14 amino acids. The CDR3 is CAWRLQGVGEKLFF. In nucleotides, the CDR3 is TGTGCCTGGAGGCTTCAGGGGGTTGGTGAAAAACTGTTTTTT.

V and J are TRBV6-2 or TRBV6-3 and TRBJ1-2, with a tentative D call TRBD1 (5 bases). The germline V gene has CDR1 MNHEY and CDR2 SVGEGT. This CDR3 region has 12 residues. With 2 bases removed from V and 14 bases from J, the gap between germline ends came to 15 bases. The CDR3 here is CASSYLRGMETF. CDR3 DNA sequence: TGTGCCAGCAGTTACCTCCGGGGGATGGAAACCTTC.

The CDR3 DNA reads as TGTGCCAGCAGCCGACCTCCTGGGGAGAATGAGCAGTTCTTC. Translated: CASSRPPGENEQFF. The chain joins TRBV28 to TRBJ2-1; weak D call: TRBD2 (5 bases). The CDR3 contains 14 residues. Germline lookup yields CDR1 MDHEN and CDR2 SYDVKM. The V and J ends lost 6 bases and 7 bases respectively, with 16 bases between them.

V gene TRBV7-9 combines with J gene TRBJ1-5; D is ambiguous. This CDR3 is 13 amino acids long. Germline loops: CDR1 SEHNR, CDR2 FQNEAQ (reference sequence). V shed 4 bases and J shed 4 bases, with 8 bases lying between them. CDR3 sequence (DNA): TGTGCCAGCAGCTCCGAGTGGAATCAGCCCCAGCATTTT. Encoded protein: CASSSEWNQPQHF.

In the case of this clone: Other DNA sequences in this sample translate to the same CDR3. J is TRBJ1-2 and V is TRBV30; maybe TRBD1 (5 bases). Germline values: CDR1 GTSNPN, CDR2 SVGIG (reference sequence). V lost 2 bases and J lost 8, with 9 bases in between. The CDR3 has 11 residues. The CDR3 nucleotides are TGTGCCTGGAGTCCCGGGGGGGGCTACACCTTC. Amino acids: CAWSPGGGYTF.

This clone turned up a few times. This rearrangement joins TRBV5-4 to TRBJ2-1; TRBD2 matches 12 bases. With V trimmed by 9 bases and J by 2 bases, 6 bases remained unmatched. Looked up from germline, CDR1 is SGHNT and CDR2 is YYREEE (reference sequence). The CDR3 has 15 amino acids. The CDR3 region has the DNA TGTGCCACCCAGACTAGCGGGAGCACCTACAATGAGCAGTTCTTC. This codes for CATQTSGSTYNEQFF. Filled out from reference TRBV5-4 and TRBJ2-1, the complete variable domain reads ETGVTQSPTHLIKTRGQQVTLRCSSQSGHNTVSWYQQALGQGPQFIFQYYREEENGRGNFPPRFSGLQFPNYSSELNVNALELDDSALYLCATQTSGSTYNEQFFGPGTRLTVL.

This chain connects TRBV12-5 to TRBJ1-4; 7 bases align to TRBD1. V was clipped by 5 bases and J by 4 bases; unmatched bases: 4. This CDR3 comprises 14 residues. Germline CDR1 is LGHNT and CDR2 is FRNRAP. In DNA, the CDR3 is TGTGCTAGTGGTCGGGACAGACATAATGAAAAACTGTTTTTT. Protein sequence: CASGRDRHNEKLFF.

The V and J genes are TRBV29-1 and TRBJ2-7, with 10 bases lining up with TRBD2. Trimming at V came to 4 bases and at J to 5 bases, leaving 5 bases not matched to a gene. The CDR3 runs 13 residues. CDR1 and CDR2 (germline): SQVTM, ANQGSEA. The DNA for the CDR3 is TGCAGCGTTGTGGGACTAGCGTCTGACGAGCAGTACTTC. This codes for CSVVGLASDEQYF.

The chain couples TRBV5-1 to TRBJ1-1, with 7 nucleotides matching TRBD1. CDR1 and CDR2 from the germline V gene are SGHRS and YFSETQ. This CDR3 has 17 amino acids. Trimming at V came to 2 bases and at J to 0 bases, leaving 10 bases not matched to a gene. CDR3 nucleotides: TGCGCCAGCAGCTTATGGGGGACAGCCTCGATGAACACTGAAGCTTTCTTT. Translation: CASSLWGTASMNTEAFF. Supplemented by reference TRBV5-1 and TRBJ1-1, the full variable domain reads KAGVTQTPRYLIKTRGQQVTLSCSPISGHRSVSWYQQTPGQGLQFLFEYFSETQRNKGNFPGRFSGRQFSNSRSEMNVSTLELGDSALYLCASSLWGTASMNTEAFFGQGTRLTVV.

This rearrangement joins TRBV5-1 to TRBJ1-3, with TRBD1 matching 8 bases. This CDR3 has 15 residues. Unmatched junction bases numbered 1, after V lost 0 bases and J lost 2 bases. CDR1 is SGHRS, CDR2 YFSETQ, per germline. CDR3 coding DNA: TGCGCCAGCAGCTTGGGGGGACAGGCTGGAAACACCATATATTTT. Encoded protein: CASSLGGQAGNTIYF.

This sequence joins TRBV6-6 and TRBJ1-3; no firm D call. Germline V gives CDR1 MNHNY, CDR2 SVGAGI (reference sequence). This CDR3 has 15 amino acids. V dropped 5 bases and J dropped 1 base, with 12 bases sitting between them. CDR3 DNA sequence: TGTGCCAGCAGTGTAATGGGGAGGTCTGGAAACACCATATATTTT. Translated: CASSVMGRSGNTIYF.

The chain is built from TRBV3-1 (or the pseudogene TRBV3-2) and TRBJ2-2; 9 nucleotides line up with TRBD2. The germline V gene has CDR1 LGHDT and CDR2 YNNKEL (reference sequence). The CDR3 loop spans 18 amino acids. Unmatched junction bases numbered 7, after V lost 1 base and J lost 1 base. CDR3: CASSQVIAAGGNTGELFF. CDR3 DNA: TGTGCCAGCAGCCAAGTTATTGCAGCGGGAGGGAACACCGGGGAGCTGTTTTTT.

The J gene is TRBJ2-7, the V gene TRBV15; TRBD2 agrees at 7 bases. V shed 4 bases, J shed 7 bases, and the junction held 10 bases outside the gene matches. The CDR3 totals 14 residues. Germline V gives CDR1 LNHNV, CDR2 YYDKDF (reference sequence). The CDR3: CATSIAGPRLEQYF. CDR3 nucleotides: TGTGCCACCAGCATAGCGGGTCCCCGGTTGGAGCAGTACTTC. Based on the CDR3 plus reference TRBV15 and TRBJ2-7, the full variable domain is DAMVIQNPRYQVTQFGKPVTLSCSQTLNHNVMYWYQQKSSQAPKLLFHYYDKDFNNEADTPDNFQSRRPNTSFCFLDIRSPGLGDTAMYLCATSIAGPRLEQYFGPGTRLTVT.

The V gene is TRBV24-1, the J gene TRBJ1-2; weak D call: TRBD1 (5 bases). The CDR3 sequence is 15 residues long. Germline CDR1 KGHDR, CDR2 SFDVKD. V lost 3 bases, J lost 9 bases, and 19 bases lay in between. This CDR3 is CATSDGYRNSRSYTF. In DNA, the CDR3 is TGTGCCACCAGTGATGGTTACAGGAACAGCCGGAGCTACACCTTC.

The rearrangement joins TRBV29-1 to TRBJ2-1, with D unclear. This CDR3 is built from 13 residues. Per germline, CDR1 SQVTM and CDR2 ANQGSEA. Trimming shortened V by 6 bases and J by 9 bases, and 18 bases separated the two germline ends. CDR3 sequence reads: CSVTGPLGGEQFF. The CDR3 DNA reads as TGCAGCGTAACGGGTCCCCTAGGTGGTGAGCAGTTCTTC.

This chain uses TRBV6-4 with TRBJ2-7; tentative D call: TRBD1 (6 bases). This CDR3 spans 14 amino acids. Trimming stripped 5 bases from V and 3 bases from J, with 14 bases between. Germline-derived CDR1 and CDR2 are MRHNA and SNTAGT. In DNA form, the CDR3 reads TGTGCCAGCAGTTTCTCACAGGGTAGCTACGAGCAGTACTTC. Residues: CASSFSQGSYEQYF.

This clone has more than one count but fewer than ten. The gene calls are TRBV19 and TRBJ1-2; D gene uncertain. Trimming left V 3 bases short and J 2 bases short, with 4 bases between. CDR3 length: 12 residues. Germline CDR1 and CDR2: LNHDA and SQIVND (reference sequence). The DNA of the CDR3 is TGTGCCAGTAGTATCCAGAACTATGGCTACACCTTC. This encodes CASSIQNYGYTF.

This rearrangement joins TRBV3-1 (or the pseudogene TRBV3-2) to TRBJ1-2, with 9 bases that match TRBD1. The germline gives CDR1 LGHDT, CDR2 YNNKEL (reference sequence). The CDR3 totals 13 residues. V shed 3 bases and J 5 bases; nucleotides not matched to a gene: 1. For the CDR3, the DNA is TGTGCCAGCAGCCACGGGACAGGGTATGGCTACACCTTC. Its protein is CASSHGTGYGYTF.